The rows below give T cell receptor beta chains drawn from one sample of a study of T cell repertoires in cytomegalovirus infection. No antigen has been assigned to these receptors. MiXCR was run by TCRdb on the reads, yielding one entry per CDR3 protein. The sample holds about 180,000 distinct CDR3 sequences; 20% to 25% are singletons and the top ten take under 30%. The sample in question was CD8+ T cells from cultured PBMCs, obtained from culture after CMV antigen stimulation. The receptors were gathered from a human donor in good health (CMV status not recorded). Some clones in this sample may be carry-over from other donors' samples. Each CDR3 is given with its conserved first and last residue. D genes are given only for firm matches. Size values are once, few and many counts, or a class for expanded clones, and some rows have none.

J	size	V	D	DNA	CDR3
TRBJ1-2	few	TRBV6-6	TRBD1	TGTGCCAGCACGCCGGACAGGGTGGCTTCTAACTATGGCTACACCTTC	CASTPDRVASNYGYTF
TRBJ2-2	-	TRBV5-4	-	TGTGCCAGCAGCTCAACAGGGACGACCGGGGAGCTGTTTTTT	CASSSTGTTGELFF
TRBJ2-7	-	TRBV7-2	-	TGTGCCAGCAGCTTAGTTCTGCTTGGCTACGAGCAGTACTTC	CASSLVLLGYEQYF
TRBJ2-7	-	TRBV9	TRBD1	TGTGCCAGCAGCGTCGGACAGGCCCAGAGAGAGCAGTACTTC	CASSVGQAQREQYF
TRBJ2-2	few	TRBV2	-	TGTGCCAGCAGTGACCATTTGAACACCGGGGAGCTGTTTTTT	CASSDHLNTGELFF
TRBJ1-2	few	TRBV12-3/TRBV12-4	TRBD1	TGTGCCAGCAGTTTGTTGGGGACAGGGGGTCGAGGCTACACCTTC	CASSLLGTGGRGYTF
TRBJ1-2	-	TRBV28	TRBD1	TGTGCCAGCAGGTCCGGGACAGGGGGCTTCTATGGCTACACCTTC	CASRSGTGGFYGYTF
TRBJ2-1	-	TRBV24-1	TRBD2	TGTGCCACCAGTGATAGTAGCGGGAGCTCCTACAATGAGCAGTTCTTC	CATSDSSGSSYNEQFF
TRBJ1-2	few	TRBV7-2	TRBD1	TGTGCCAGCAGTTTCGACAGGGACCTCACCTTC	CASSFDRDLTF
TRBJ1-2	-	TRBV20-1	TRBD1	TGCAGTGCTAGGCAGGGGGCGGTAAACTATGGCTACACCTTC	CSARQGAVNYGYTF
TRBJ1-4	-	TRBV7-2	-	TGTGCCAGCAGCAACCCCGAGGCAGGCCAACTTACTAATGAAAAACTGTTTTTT	CASSNPEAGQLTNEKLFF
TRBJ2-1	-	TRBV6-8	TRBD2	TGTGCCAGCAGTTACCTGCTAGCGGGGGGCCACTCCTACAATGAGCAGTTCTTC	CASSYLLAGGHSYNEQFF
TRBJ2-7	-	TRBV27	TRBD1	TGTGCCAGCAGTCTCCGGGACAGTCCCTACGAGCAGTACTTC	CASSLRDSPYEQYF
TRBJ1-2	few	TRBV10-3	-	TGTGCCACCATCGGAGGCGTTTATCGGCCCTATGGCTACACCTTC	CATIGGVYRPYGYTF
TRBJ1-5	-	TRBV28	-	TGTGCCAGTGCGGATATTGGAAGTGATCAGCCCCAGCATTTT	CASADIGSDQPQHF
TRBJ2-5	-	TRBV7-6	-	TGTGCCAGCAGCCGGATCCGGGGGGCCCAAGAGACCCAGTACTTC	CASSRIRGAQETQYF
TRBJ2-2	-	TRBV7-2	TRBD2	TGTGCCAGCAGCTTAGTGTCGGGACTAGCGGGGCCTTGGGGGTCCGGGGAGCTGTTTTTT	CASSLVSGLAGPWGSGELFF
TRBJ2-2	-	TRBV19	-	TGTGCCAGTAGTCCGCGACCAGGGGCGCGAAGAGACGGGGAGCTGTTTTTT	CASSPRPGARRDGELFF
TRBJ1-5	-	TRBV6-2/TRBV6-3	-	TGTGCCAGCAGTCCCTCAGGGGTCTCGGGTAGCGTCAATCAGCCCCAGCATTTT	CASSPSGVSGSVNQPQHF
TRBJ1-5	-	TRBV5-5	-	TGTGCCAGCAGCCCGGACGGGGCAGGGGCTCAGCCCCAGCATTTT	CASSPDGAGAQPQHF
TRBJ1-1	-	TRBV9	-	TGTGCCAGCAGCGTAGGGGGGGTGAACACTGAAGCTTTCTTT	CASSVGGVNTEAFF
TRBJ1-4	few	TRBV4-1	-	TGTGCCAGCAGCCAAGAACAGGTCCCTAATGAAAAACTGTTTTTT	CASSQEQVPNEKLFF
TRBJ1-2	-	TRBV19	TRBD1	TGTGCCAGTAACCGGGGGACAGTCTATGGCTACACCTTC	CASNRGTVYGYTF
TRBJ1-1	few	TRBV4-1	-	TGCGCCAGCAGCCGGACAATAGAGGGCACTGAAGCTTTCTTT	CASSRTIEGTEAFF
TRBJ2-5	-	TRBV2	TRBD1	TGTGCCAGCAGTGAATGGACAGGGGGAGTGGAGACCCAGTACTTC	CASSEWTGGVETQYF
TRBJ2-7	-	TRBV5-6	TRBD1	TGTGCCAGCAGCTTGGATTTGGACAGGGGGCATTACGAGCAGTACTTC	CASSLDLDRGHYEQYF
TRBJ2-1	-	TRBV19	-	TGTGCCAGTAACCCCTCGGGGCTAGTGGACGACTCCTACAATGAGCAGTTCTTC	CASNPSGLVDDSYNEQFF
TRBJ1-1	few	TRBV7-6	TRBD1	TGTGCCAGCAGCGGGACAGTCTCCACTGAAGCTTTCTTT	CASSGTVSTEAFF
TRBJ2-7	few	TRBV7-9	-	TGTGCCAGCAGCCCACCGTCAGGGGACTCCTACGAGCAGTACTTC	CASSPPSGDSYEQYF
TRBJ2-2	few	TRBV7-8	TRBD2	TGTGCCAGCAGCCCAGCCGGGGGGATGAACACCGGGGAGCTGTTTTTT	CASSPAGGMNTGELFF
TRBJ1-1	few	TRBV27	-	TGTGCCAGCAGAAAGGGGCCGCCGAACACTGAAGCTTTCTTT	CASRKGPPNTEAFF
TRBJ2-3	-	TRBV7-6	-	TGTGCCAGCAGCTTAGGGGGCAGCCGCCCTGTAACTAGCACAGATACGCAGTATTTT	CASSLGGSRPVTSTDTQYF
TRBJ2-3	few	TRBV27	-	TGTGCCAGCACCTTCGGGACACCCGGCACAGATACGCAGTATTTT	CASTFGTPGTDTQYF
TRBJ2-6	few	TRBV7-8	-	TGTGCCAGCAGCTATCGCTCTGGGGCCAACGTCCTGACTTTC	CASSYRSGANVLTF
TRBJ2-7	-	TRBV28	TRBD1	TGTGCCAGCAGCCCAACACGACAGGGATCCTACGAGCAGTACTTC	CASSPTRQGSYEQYF
TRBJ2-7	-	TRBV5-5	-	TGTGCCAGCAGCTTGGGTTCAGGGTTCTACGAGCAGTACTTC	CASSLGSGFYEQYF
TRBJ2-7	-	TRBV7-2	TRBD2	TGTGCCAGCAGCTTAGTGGTACTAGCGGGGGCCCGAGACGAGCAGTACTTC	CASSLVVLAGARDEQYF
TRBJ2-7	-	TRBV20-1	TRBD2	TGCAGTGCTAGAGATGGGGTAGCGGGGGGTTACGAGCAGTACTTC	CSARDGVAGGYEQYF
TRBJ2-1	-	TRBV27	TRBD2	TGTGCCAGCAGTCCACTAGCGGGGGGTTTATACAATGAGCAGTTCTTC	CASSPLAGGLYNEQFF
TRBJ2-5	few	TRBV7-8	TRBD2	TGTGCCAGCAGCTCTAAGGCGGGGGGAAGGCTAGCCCAGTACTTC	CASSSKAGGRLAQYF
TRBJ2-1	few	TRBV7-9	-	TGTGCCAGCAGTCTAGGCGGCGTTCTGAATGAGCAGTTCTTC	CASSLGGVLNEQFF
TRBJ2-7	-	TRBV7-2	-	TGTGCCAGCAGCTTAGCCCGGGGGCTCTCCTACGAGCAGTACTTC	CASSLARGLSYEQYF